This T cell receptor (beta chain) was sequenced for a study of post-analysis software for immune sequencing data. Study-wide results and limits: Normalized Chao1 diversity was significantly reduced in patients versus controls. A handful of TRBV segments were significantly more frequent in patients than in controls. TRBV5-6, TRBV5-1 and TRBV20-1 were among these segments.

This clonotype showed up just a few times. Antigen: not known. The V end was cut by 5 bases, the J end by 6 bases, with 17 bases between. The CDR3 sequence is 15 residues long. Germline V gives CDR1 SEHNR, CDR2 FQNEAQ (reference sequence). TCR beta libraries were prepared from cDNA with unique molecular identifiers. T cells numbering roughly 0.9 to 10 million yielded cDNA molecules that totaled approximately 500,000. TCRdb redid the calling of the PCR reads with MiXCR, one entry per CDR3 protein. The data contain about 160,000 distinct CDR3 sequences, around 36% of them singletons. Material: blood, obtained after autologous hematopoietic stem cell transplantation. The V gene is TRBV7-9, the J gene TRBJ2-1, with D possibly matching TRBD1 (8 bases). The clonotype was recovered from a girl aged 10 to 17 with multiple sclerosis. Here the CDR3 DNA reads TGTGCCAGCAGCCCCCGGACAGGGAGGGGCAATGAGCAGTTCTTC. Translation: CASSPRTGRGNEQFF.